This T cell receptor (beta chain) was profiled in a study of identical twins. Study results and caveats: Within cord blood, abundant beta clonotypes carried fewer insertions, but memory repertoires showed no such trend. Sharing of beta out-of-frame sequences by twins showed a weaker excess. Modelling approaches yielded underestimates of out-of-frame TCR alpha sharing between monozygotic twins.

This clonotype was recorded at least ten times. As yet, its antigen is unknown. Unique molecular identifiers were present on the cDNA, and a universal primer site came from template switching. Via MiXCR, TCRdb re-called the 5' RACE reads, giving one row per CDR3 protein. The sample gives around 650,000 distinct CDR3 sequences, about 7.1% of which show up once; about 1.6% is in the top ten. Germline CDR1 is SGHVS and CDR2 is FNYEAQ. The CDR3 length is 12 residues. The germline V and J ends were trimmed by 5 bases and 4 bases, with 3 bases remaining between them. These data are also associated with another study on yellow fever vaccine responses in identical twins.

This sequence originates from a woman aged 18-35 years in good health. The chain recombines TRBV7-6 with TRBJ1-6; D not certain. What was sequenced was PBMCs. The CDR3 sequence: CASSAYNSPLHF. CDR3 DNA: TGTGCCAGCAGCGCGTATAATTCACCCCTCCACTTT.